This T cell receptor (beta chain) comes out of a study of T cells in Graves' hyperthyroidism and ophthalmopathy (dated by TCRdb to about 2019). Study-level background: Peripheral blood samples were taken at the time of initial diagnosis, prior to any treatment. The paper reports TCR Vbeta CDR3 sequencing of some 140 peripheral blood samples: over 40 ophthalmopathy, approximately 74 hyperthyroidism and around 17 progressor patients. Thyroid tissue and blood T-cell repertoires from six Graves' hyperthyroidism patients were also compared in the study. A discovery cohort of about a hundred patients, roughly 45 with Graves' ophthalmopathy and under 60 with stable Graves' hyperthyroidism, was used to find distinguishing TCR V-J signatures. After blood sampling, hyperthyroidism patients were treated with methimazole at a starting dose of 30 mg daily, and ophthalmopathy patients were treated with high-dose intravenous methylprednisolone. The 95 to 100 discovery patients were randomly divided into training and test sets at a 7:3 ratio. Prospective prediction of ophthalmopathy was tested in an independent validation cohort consisting of fewer than 20 hyperthyroidism patients and around 17 patients who later progressed to ophthalmopathy. The research as a whole found: A model built on a 13 V-J signature distinguished ophthalmopathy from stable hyperthyroidism, reaching 87.88% sensitivity and under 84% specificity in cross-validation and 80%/75% in testing. Sample size was not statistically predetermined, and blinding of investigators to group allocation was not performed. Most expanded thyroid clonotypes (frequency above 0.001) were also detected in blood, suggesting blood repertoires may reflect thyroid immune responses. In validation, progression to ophthalmopathy was predicted by the model with about 70% sensitivity and 72% to 80% specificity, a median of 6.5 months before onset.

This clonotype was observed a few times. Which antigen it targets is not known. There are no base qualities to consult, and no much larger clone falls within one base. For CDR1 and CDR2, the germline V gene lists SGHDT and YYEEEE. There are 13 amino acids in the CDR3, from cysteine to phenylalanine inclusive. Only CDR3 DNA is held: 39 bases, read in frame from base 1. Here V drops 5 bases and J drops 8 bases, and the junction holds 9 bases not matched to any gene. In the ophthalmopathy patients, disease was moderately to severely active, with a Clinical Activity Score of 3 or more, a NOSPECS grade of 4 or more, and a duration of less than 3 months. The study excluded patients with uncontrolled infections, other autoimmune diseases, pregnancy or lactation. Diagnoses relied on clinical symptoms, serum thyroxine and TRAb, thyroid ultrasound and orbital computed tomography. PBMCs were separated from approximately 9.9 ml of fresh peripheral blood using Ficoll-Paque density gradient centrifugation. Trizol reagent was used to extract total RNA, and RNA quality was then checked on an Agilent 2100 Bioanalyzer.

The TCR beta CDR3 regions were amplified from the RNA transcripts. For the first round of RT-PCR on the TCR CDR3, the HTBI primer set was used together with the Qiagen OneStep RT-PCR kit. The libraries were constructed in a second round of multiplex PCR and then size-selected and purified. The libraries were sequenced on an Illumina HiSeq2000 using paired-end 100 bp reads. In the paper's pipeline: SOAPnuke was used to process the raw data, with reads discarded if the reads contained adapters or uncalled bases, had a mean Phred below 15, or lacked an exact constant-primer or identifier match. High-quality paired reads were merged using COPE v1.2.5, and each unique nucleotide sequence was defined as a clonotype. MiTCR v1.1 was used to align clonotypes to the IMGT TRBV, TRBD and TRBJ reference segments. The analysis was restricted to V-J combinations with a frequency above 0.0001, which together covered over 99% of the repertoires. A TCS score was defined as the ratio of F50 (clonal expansion) to E x V (chaos), with BLOSUM62-based TCRdist applied between CDR3 peptides within each V-J. Welch's t-statistics and random forest reduced 450 to 600 V-J features to 13, which were used in a naive Bayes classifier (R e1071). The public reads were run again by TCRdb, first through fastp at Q25 and then through MiXCR, and only productive beta chains were kept. Duplicate CDR3 protein sequences are folded into a single record with the most common DNA and genes. TCRdb assigned the V and J calls; the authors' analysis was not used. The table for this sample lists hundreds of thousands of distinct CDR3 sequences; 22% of them were counted only once. In total, the top ten clones hold approximately 54% of the sample.

This TCR derives from a woman in her 70s with Graves' ophthalmopathy. The material sequenced was blood. The receptor chain draws on TRBV5-6 and TRBJ1-2; 7 nucleotides in the junction match TRBD1. The DNA reads TGTGCCAGCAGGATGGAGGGGGCGCGGGGCTACACCTTC. This codes for CASRMEGARGYTF.